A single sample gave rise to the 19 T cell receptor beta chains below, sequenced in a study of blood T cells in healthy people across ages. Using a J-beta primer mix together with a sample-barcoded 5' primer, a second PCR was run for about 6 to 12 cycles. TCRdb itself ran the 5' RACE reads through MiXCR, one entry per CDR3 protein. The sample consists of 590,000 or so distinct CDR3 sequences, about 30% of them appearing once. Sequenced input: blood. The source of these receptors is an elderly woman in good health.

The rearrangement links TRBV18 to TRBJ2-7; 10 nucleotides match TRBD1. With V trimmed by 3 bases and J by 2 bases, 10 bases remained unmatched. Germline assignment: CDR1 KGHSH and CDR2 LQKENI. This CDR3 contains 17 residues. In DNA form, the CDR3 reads TGTGCCAGCTCACCCCCTACTCTTGGGACAGGGGCCTACGAGCAGTACTTC. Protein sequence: CASSPPTLGTGAYEQYF. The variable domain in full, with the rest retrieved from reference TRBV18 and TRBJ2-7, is NAGVMQNPRHLVRRRGQEARLRCSPMKGHSHVYWYRQLPEEGLKFMVYLQKENIIDESGMPKERFSAEFPKEGPSILRIQQVVRGDSAAYFCASSPPTLGTGAYEQYFGPGTRLTVT.

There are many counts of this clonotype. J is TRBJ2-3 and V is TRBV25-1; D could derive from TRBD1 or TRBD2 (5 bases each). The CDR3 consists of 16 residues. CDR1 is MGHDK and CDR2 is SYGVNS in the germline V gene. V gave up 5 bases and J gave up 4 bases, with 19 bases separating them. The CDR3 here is CASSMEAGSGADTQYF. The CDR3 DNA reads TGTGCCAGCAGTATGGAGGCAGGGTCGGGCGCAGATACGCAGTATTTT. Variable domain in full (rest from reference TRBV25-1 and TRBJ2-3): EADIYQTPRYLVIGTGKKITLECSQTMGHDKMYWYQQDPGMELHLIHYSYGVNSTEKGDLSSESTVSRIRTEHFPLTLESARPSHTSQYLCASSMEAGSGADTQYFGPGTRLTVL.

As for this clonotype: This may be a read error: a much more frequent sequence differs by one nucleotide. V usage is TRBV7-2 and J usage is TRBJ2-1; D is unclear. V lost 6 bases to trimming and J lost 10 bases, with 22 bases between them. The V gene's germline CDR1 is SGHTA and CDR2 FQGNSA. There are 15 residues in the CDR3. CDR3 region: CASRESDLRRKEQFF. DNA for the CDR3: TGTGCCAGCAGGGAGAGCGACCTCCGTAGAAAAGAGCAGTTCTTC.

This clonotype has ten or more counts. DNA of the CDR3: TGTGCCAGCACCCGAGGTGGGATCTATGGCTACACCTTC. Translating gives CASTRGGIYGYTF. This chain uses TRBV12-3 or TRBV12-4 with TRBJ1-2, with unresolved D. V lost 7 bases and J 4 bases, leaving 13 bases between the germline ends. This CDR3 spans 13 amino acids.

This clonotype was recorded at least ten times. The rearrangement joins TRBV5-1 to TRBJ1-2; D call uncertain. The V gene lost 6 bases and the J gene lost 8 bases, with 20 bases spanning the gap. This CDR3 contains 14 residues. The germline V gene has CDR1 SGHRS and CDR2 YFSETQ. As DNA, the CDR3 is TGCGCCAGCAAGCAAGGTATAGCCCTAGGGGGCTACACCTTC. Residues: CASKQGIALGGYTF.

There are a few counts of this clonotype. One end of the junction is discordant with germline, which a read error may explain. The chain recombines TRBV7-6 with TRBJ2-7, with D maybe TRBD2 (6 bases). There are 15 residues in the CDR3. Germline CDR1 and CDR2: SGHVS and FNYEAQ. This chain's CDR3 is CAGSLAEGASYEQYF. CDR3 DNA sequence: TGTGCCGGCAGCTTAGCGGAAGGGGCGTCCTACGAGCAGTACTTC.

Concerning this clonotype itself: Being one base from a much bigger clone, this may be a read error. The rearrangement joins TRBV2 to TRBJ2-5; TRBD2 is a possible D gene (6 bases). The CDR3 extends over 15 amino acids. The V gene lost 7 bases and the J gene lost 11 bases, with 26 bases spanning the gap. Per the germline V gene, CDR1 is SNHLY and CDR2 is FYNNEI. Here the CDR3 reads CASISDGGGVREQYF. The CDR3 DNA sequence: TGTGCCAGCATATCAGATGGCGGCGGTGTTCGGGAGCAGTACTTC.

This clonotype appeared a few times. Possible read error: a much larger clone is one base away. The CDR3 DNA reads TGTGCCATCAGTAAGACTAGCGGGGACAATGAGCAGTACTTC. Translating gives CAISKTSGDNEQYF. The V call is TRBV10-3, the J call TRBJ2-5; 11 bases are shared with TRBD2. Germline CDR1 ENHRY, CDR2 SYGVKD. The junction had 10 bases not matched to a gene; V was cut back by 5 bases and J by 11 bases. The CDR3 totals 14 residues.

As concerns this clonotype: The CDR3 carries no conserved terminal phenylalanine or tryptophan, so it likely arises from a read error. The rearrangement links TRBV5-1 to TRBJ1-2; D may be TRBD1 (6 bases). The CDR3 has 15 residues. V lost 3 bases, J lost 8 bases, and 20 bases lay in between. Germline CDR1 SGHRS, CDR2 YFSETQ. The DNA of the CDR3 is TGCGCCAGCAGCTACTCAGGGGAGGCAGGCTACGGCTACACCTGC. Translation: CASSYSGEAGYGYTC.

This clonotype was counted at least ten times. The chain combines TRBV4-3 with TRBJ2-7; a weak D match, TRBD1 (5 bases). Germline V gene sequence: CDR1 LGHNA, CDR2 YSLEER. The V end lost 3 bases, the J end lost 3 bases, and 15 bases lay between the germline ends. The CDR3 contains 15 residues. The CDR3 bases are TGCGCCAGCAGCCATTACCATTCTCAGGGCTACGAGCAGTACTTC. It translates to CASSHYHSQGYEQYF.

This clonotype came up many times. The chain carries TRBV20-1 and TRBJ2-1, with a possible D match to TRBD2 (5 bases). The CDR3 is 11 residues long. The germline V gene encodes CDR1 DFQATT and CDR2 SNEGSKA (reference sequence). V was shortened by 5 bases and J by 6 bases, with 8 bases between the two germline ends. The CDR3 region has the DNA TGCAGTGCTGGCCGGGGCAATGAGCAGTTCTTC. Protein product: CSAGRGNEQFF.

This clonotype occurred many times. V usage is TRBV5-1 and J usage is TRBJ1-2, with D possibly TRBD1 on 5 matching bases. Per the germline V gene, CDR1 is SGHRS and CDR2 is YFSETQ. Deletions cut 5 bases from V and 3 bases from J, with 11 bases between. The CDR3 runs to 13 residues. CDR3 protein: CASSMGLDYGYTF. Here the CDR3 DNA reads TGCGCCAGCAGTATGGGACTGGACTATGGCTACACCTTC.

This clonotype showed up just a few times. In nucleotides, the CDR3 is TGCAGTGCTAAGTCGCTAGCGGGGGGGGTCACAGATACGCAGTATTTT. Translation: CSAKSLAGGVTDTQYF. The chain joins TRBV20-1 to TRBJ2-3; 12 bases fit TRBD2. Unmatched junction bases numbered 7, after V lost 4 bases and J lost 2 bases. The CDR3 totals 16 residues. Per germline, CDR1 DFQATT and CDR2 SNEGSKA (reference sequence).

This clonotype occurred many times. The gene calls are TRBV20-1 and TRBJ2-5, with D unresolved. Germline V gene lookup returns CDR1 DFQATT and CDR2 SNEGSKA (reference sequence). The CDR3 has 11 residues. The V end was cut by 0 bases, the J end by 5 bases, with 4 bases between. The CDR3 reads CSARDLETQYF. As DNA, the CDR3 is TGCAGTGCTAGAGATCTCGAGACCCAGTACTTC.

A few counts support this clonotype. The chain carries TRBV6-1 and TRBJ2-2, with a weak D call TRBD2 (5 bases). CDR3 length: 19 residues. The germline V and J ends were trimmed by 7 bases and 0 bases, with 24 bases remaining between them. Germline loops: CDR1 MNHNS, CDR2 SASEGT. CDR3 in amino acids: CASKGALGKSIANTGELFF. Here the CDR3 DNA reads TGTGCCAGCAAGGGAGCGCTCGGCAAGTCCATCGCGAACACCGGGGAGCTGTTTTTT.

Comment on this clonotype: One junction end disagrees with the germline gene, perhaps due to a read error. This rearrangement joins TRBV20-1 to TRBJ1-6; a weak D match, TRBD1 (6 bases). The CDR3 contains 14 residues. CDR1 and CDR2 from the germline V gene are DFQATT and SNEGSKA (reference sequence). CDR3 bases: TGCAGCGCTCCCGCCGACAGGTTAGGTTCACTCCTCCACTTT. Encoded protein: CSAPADRLGSLLHF.

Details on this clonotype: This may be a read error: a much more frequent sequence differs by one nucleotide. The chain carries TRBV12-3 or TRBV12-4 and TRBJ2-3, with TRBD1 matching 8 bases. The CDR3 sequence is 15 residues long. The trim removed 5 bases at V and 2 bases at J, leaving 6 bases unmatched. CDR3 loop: CASSRTGQFTDTQYF. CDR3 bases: TGTGCCAGCAGTCGGACAGGGCAGTTCACAGATACGCAGTATTTT.

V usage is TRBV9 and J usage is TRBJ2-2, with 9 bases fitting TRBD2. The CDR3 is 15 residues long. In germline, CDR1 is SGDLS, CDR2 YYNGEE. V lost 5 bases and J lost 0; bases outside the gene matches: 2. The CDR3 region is CASRAGGANTGELFF. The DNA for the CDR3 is TGTGCCAGCAGAGCGGGGGGCGCGAACACCGGGGAGCTGTTTTTT.

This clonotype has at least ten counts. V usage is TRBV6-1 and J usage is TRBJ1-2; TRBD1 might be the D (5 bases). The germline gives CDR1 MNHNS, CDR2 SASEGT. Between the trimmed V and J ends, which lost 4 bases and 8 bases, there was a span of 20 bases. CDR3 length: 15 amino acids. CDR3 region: CASSGILGGASGYTF. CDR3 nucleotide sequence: TGTGCCAGCAGTGGCATCTTAGGAGGGGCTTCGGGCTACACCTTC.